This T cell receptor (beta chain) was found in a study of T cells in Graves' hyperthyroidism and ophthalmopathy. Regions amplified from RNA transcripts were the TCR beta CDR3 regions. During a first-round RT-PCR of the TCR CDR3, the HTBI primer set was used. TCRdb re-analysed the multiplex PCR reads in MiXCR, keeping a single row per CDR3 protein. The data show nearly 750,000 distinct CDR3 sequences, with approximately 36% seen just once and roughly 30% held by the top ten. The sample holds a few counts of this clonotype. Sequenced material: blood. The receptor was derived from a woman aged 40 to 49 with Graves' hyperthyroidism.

The CDR3 reads CASSQDSGQGNQPQHF. Written as DNA, the CDR3 is TGCGCCAGCAGCCAAGATTCCGGACAGGGCAATCAGCCCCAGCATTTT. This rearrangement joins TRBV4-3 to TRBJ1-5; 7 bases map to TRBD1. This CDR3 spans 16 amino acids. Losses at the gene ends were 0 bases for V and 2 bases for J; bases not matched to a gene: 4. Per the germline V gene, CDR1 is LGHNA and CDR2 is YSLEER.